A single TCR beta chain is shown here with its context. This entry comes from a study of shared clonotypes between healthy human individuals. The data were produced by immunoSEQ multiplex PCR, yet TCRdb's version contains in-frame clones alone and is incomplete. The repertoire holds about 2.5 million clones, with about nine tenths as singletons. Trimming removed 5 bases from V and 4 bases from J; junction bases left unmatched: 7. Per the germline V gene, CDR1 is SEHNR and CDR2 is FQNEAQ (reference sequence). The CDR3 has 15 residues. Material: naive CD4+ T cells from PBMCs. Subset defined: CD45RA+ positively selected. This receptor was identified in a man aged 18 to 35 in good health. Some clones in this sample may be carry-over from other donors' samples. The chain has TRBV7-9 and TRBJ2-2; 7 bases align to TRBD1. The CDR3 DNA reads TGTGCCAGCAGCCCCGGGACAGTATCCACCGGGGAGCTGTTTTTT. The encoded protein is CASSPGTVSTGELFF.